The TCR beta chain described here comes from a study of identical twins. Through template switching, a universal primer site was introduced, and the cDNA contained unique molecular identifiers. TCRdb ran MiXCR on the 5' RACE reads and lists one entry per CDR3 protein. Of 1.5 million to 2 million distinct CDR3 sequences listed, less than 35% were seen once; the top ten hold approximately 0.29%. In the case of this clonotype: Its antigen remains unidentified.

The CDR3 spans 13 residues. CDR1 SGHVS and CDR2 FQNEAQ come from the germline V gene. Trimming removed 5 bases from V and 7 bases from J, with 14 bases in between. Points from the study as a whole: Not following the same donors, the study drew its conclusions from cross-sectional statistical analysis. Because invariant MAIT and iNKT cells could be present, zero-insertion analyses could be partly confounded. Alpha sequences out of frame and shared by twins had excess low generation probability.

The TCR originated in a newborn girl in good health. The material sequenced was cord blood. The chain has TRBV7-8 and TRBJ1-1, with D maybe TRBD1 (5 bases). CDR3 loop: CASSPWGYGEAFF. The DNA for the CDR3 is TGTGCCAGCAGCCCTTGGGGGTACGGTGAAGCTTTCTTT. Variable domain in full (rest from reference TRBV7-8 and TRBJ1-1): GAGVSQSPRYKVAKRGQDVALRCDPISGHVSLFWYQQALGQGPEFLTYFQNEAQLDKSGLPSDRFFAERPEGSVSTLKIQRTQQEDSAVYLCASSPWGYGEAFFGQGTRLTVV.